This T cell receptor (beta chain) was captured by sequencing in a study of T-cell memory formation after mild COVID-19. Study-wide results and limits: Clones that got smaller from day 15 to 85 had even CD4/CD8, while clones growing later tipped toward CD4+.

This clonotype was counted between two and nine times. Its antigen is unknown. TCRdb re-analysed the 5' RACE reads in MiXCR, keeping a single row per CDR3 protein. Among 85,000 to 130,000 distinct CDR3 sequences listed, over 15% were seen once. The material sequenced was PBMCs or a T cell subset sorted from them (not recorded which). This TCR came from an adult woman who had mild COVID-19 (a few samples of this study predate the infection). Cell type and time point are not known.

For the CDR3, the DNA is TGTGCCAGCAGCTCAGCGGGGACAGGGGTTAATGAAAAACTGTTTTTT. Encoded protein: CASSSAGTGVNEKLFF. The chain is built from TRBV9 and TRBJ1-4, with TRBD1 matching over 10 bases. Germline CDR1 is SGDLS and CDR2 is YYNGEE. This CDR3 contains 16 residues. After removal of 4 bases from V and 4 bases from J, the junction contained 7 bases not matched to a gene.